The 22 T cell receptor beta chains below all came from one sample that was sequenced in a study of blood T cell repertoires in COVID-19 (dated by TCRdb to between 2020 and 2021). Library generation was performed with the immunoSEQ multiplex PCR assay. As stored in TCRdb, this immuneACCESS dataset retains in-frame rearrangements with V and J assigned. A fraction of the clones does not appear; measured against another copy, unresolved V genes explain less than half of the discrepancy, and the remainder lacks a known reason. For this sample there are 52,000 or so clones; 76% appear just once. The top ten constitute approximately 24% of the sample. Sequenced: peripheral blood. Receptor source: a man aged 50-60 years with active or convalescent COVID-19.

This clone was seen once. As DNA, the CDR3 is TGTGCCACCGCGGACAGAGCAGAGACCCAGTACTTC. It specifies CATADRAETQYF. The gene calls are TRBV27 and TRBJ2-5, with D tentatively TRBD1 (6 bases). The length of the CDR3 is 12 residues. Germline V gene lookup returns CDR1 MNHEY and CDR2 SMNVEV (reference sequence). The V and J ends lost 10 bases and 4 bases respectively, with 13 bases between them.

The chain combines TRBV19 with TRBJ1-3, with TRBD1 identical over 7 bases. The CDR3 has 16 amino acids. J gave up 3 bases and V 5 bases, and 10 bases lay outside the gene matches. Germline V gives CDR1 LNHDA, CDR2 SQIVND (reference sequence). CDR3 sequence reads: CASSDRDKPRGNTIYF. As DNA, the CDR3 is TGTGCCAGTAGTGACAGGGACAAACCCCGTGGAAACACCATATATTTT.

There are a few counts of this clone. The V call is TRBV3-1 (or the pseudogene TRBV3-2), the J call TRBJ1-6, with 10 bases identical to TRBD1. This CDR3 is built from 15 residues. Per the germline V gene, CDR1 is LGHDT and CDR2 is YNNKEL (reference sequence). The ends lost 4 bases at V and 9 bases at J; junction bases unmatched: 6. The DNA for the CDR3 is TGTGCCAGCAGCCGCTCAGGACAGGGGGTTTCACCCCTCCACTTT. It yields the protein CASSRSGQGVSPLHF.

The chain joins TRBV5-6 to TRBJ1-2; a weak D match, TRBD1 (6 bases). Germline CDR1 SGHDT, CDR2 YYEEEE. This CDR3 is 14 amino acids long. Trimming removed 4 bases at V and 8 bases at J, with 18 bases between. DNA of the CDR3: TGTGCCAGCAGCACATATCAGGGGCGGTACGGCTACACCTTC. Translated, it gives CASSTYQGRYGYTF.

The chain has TRBV19 and TRBJ1-2; D unresolved. This CDR3 is 13 amino acids long. The germline V and J ends were trimmed by 7 bases and 5 bases, with 14 bases remaining between them. Germline lookup yields CDR1 LNHDA and CDR2 SQIVND (reference sequence). The CDR3: CASTLSGRYGYTF. In DNA, the CDR3 is TGTGCCAGTACCCTAAGCGGGAGGTATGGCTACACCTTC. Together with reference TRBV19 and TRBJ1-2, the CDR3 gives the full variable domain: DGGITQSPKYLFRKEGQNVTLSCEQNLNHDAMYWYRQDPGQGLRLIYYSQIVNDFQKGDIAEGYSVSREKKESFPLTVTSAQKNPTAFYLCASTLSGRYGYTFGSGTRLTVV.

The chain combines TRBV21-1 with TRBJ2-5; the DNA was not used to check the table's D call, TRBD2. TRBV21-1 is annotated as a pseudogene. The CDR3 consists of 17 residues. The CDR3 region is CASSKDLGPMGGETQYF. CDR3 sequence (DNA): TGTGCCAGCAGCAAAGACCTCGGACCCATGGGAGGAGAGACCCAGTACTTC.

This clone was detected only once. The chain is built from TRBV9 and TRBJ1-5; weak D call: TRBD1 (5 bases). The germline CDR1 and CDR2 sequences are SGDLS and YYNGEE. CDR3 length: 14 amino acids. Trimming removed 7 bases at V and 7 bases at J, with 18 bases between. CDR3 DNA: TGTGCCAGCGGAGTGACGGGGGATGGGCAGCCCCAGCATTTT. It specifies CASGVTGDGQPQHF.

This clone was seen more than once but under ten times. V usage is TRBV20-1 and J usage is TRBJ2-7, with D possibly being TRBD2 (5 bases). Germline CDR1 reads DFQATT; CDR2 reads SNEGSKA (reference sequence). The length of the CDR3 is 11 residues. V was pared by 6 bases and J by 2 bases, with 8 bases between. Written as DNA, the CDR3 is TGCAGTGCAACCGGGGCCTACGAGCAGTACTTC. Encoded protein: CSATGAYEQYF.

The V gene is TRBV11-2, the J gene TRBJ1-3, with TRBD1 matching over 9 bases. CDR1 SGHAT and CDR2 FQNNGV come from the germline V gene. V was clipped by 4 bases and J by 5 bases; unmatched bases: 12. This CDR3 comprises 17 residues. CDR3 nucleotide sequence: TGTGCCAGCAGCTCCACCCTCCCGGACAGGGGCAGAAACACCATATATTTT. Its translation: CASSSTLPDRGRNTIYF. Variable domain in full (rest from reference TRBV11-2 and TRBJ1-3): EAGVAQSPRYKIIEKRQSVAFWCNPISGHATLYWYQQILGQGPKLLIQFQNNGVVDDSQLPKDRFSAERLKGVDSTLKIQPAKLEDSAVYLCASSSTLPDRGRNTIYFGEGSWLTVV.

This clone was found many times. The DNA of the CDR3 is TGTGCCAGCAGCAAAGGAAGGACACTGAGCAATCAGCCCCAGCATTTT. This sequence encodes CASSKGRTLSNQPQHF. The V gene is TRBV21-1, the J gene TRBJ1-5; TRBD1 is taken as the D call from the table, unchecked against the DNA. TRBV21-1 is a documented pseudogene. There are 16 residues in the CDR3.

CDR3 in DNA: TGTGCCAGCACCTCGGGATTGAGAGTCTACGAGCAGTACTTC. Its protein is CASTSGLRVYEQYF. The V call is TRBV11-2, the J call TRBJ2-7; tentatively, D is TRBD2 (5 bases). The V gene's germline CDR1 is SGHAT and CDR2 FQNNGV. The CDR3 loop spans 14 amino acids. Trimming took off 7 bases at V and 3 bases at J, with 16 bases between the two ends.

The chain recombines TRBV19 with TRBJ1-1, with unresolved D. Trimming took off 7 bases at V and 7 bases at J, with 10 bases between the two ends. Germline V gives CDR1 LNHDA, CDR2 SQIVND (reference sequence). This CDR3 region has 11 residues. The CDR3, as DNA: TGTGCCAGTACCCCGAGGAGTGAAGCTTTCTTT. Translated, it gives CASTPRSEAFF.

The V call is TRBV19, the J call TRBJ1-4; D unresolved. V was pared by 2 bases and J by 6 bases, with 10 bases between. The CDR3 length is 14 residues. Germline loops: CDR1 LNHDA, CDR2 SQIVND (reference sequence). The CDR3 spells CASSIQLMYEKLFF. CDR3 in DNA: TGTGCCAGTAGTATACAACTAATGTATGAAAAACTGTTTTTT.

The chain is built from TRBV28 and TRBJ2-7; 8 positions agree with TRBD1. This CDR3 comprises 14 residues. With V trimmed by 5 bases and J by 9 bases, 12 bases remained unmatched. Germline CDR1 and CDR2: MDHEN and SYDVKM. CDR3 DNA: TGTGCCAGCAGTCGGACAGGGCCCCTCTTCGGGCAGTACTTC. Amino acid sequence: CASSRTGPLFGQYF.

The rearrangement joins TRBV19 to TRBJ1-5; no clear D. Per the germline V gene, CDR1 is LNHDA and CDR2 is SQIVND (reference sequence). The V end lost 3 bases, the J end lost 3 bases, and 15 bases lay between the germline ends. The CDR3 has 16 amino acids. The CDR3 region is CASSIIGEEFNQPQHF. As DNA, the CDR3 is TGTGCCAGTAGTATCATAGGAGAAGAGTTCAATCAGCCCCAGCATTTT.

V usage is TRBV5-6 and J usage is TRBJ1-1, with TRBD1 matching 7 bases. CDR1 is SGHDT, CDR2 YYEEEE, per germline. The CDR3 length is 13 residues. V lost 6 bases, J lost 3 bases, and 5 bases stayed unmatched. CDR3 residues: CASINRGYTEAFF. CDR3 in DNA: TGTGCCAGCATCAACAGGGGTTACACTGAAGCTTTCTTT.

A few counts support this clone. The V and J genes are TRBV5-1 and TRBJ1-6; D is perhaps TRBD1 (5 bases). Trimming pared 3 bases from V and 8 bases from J, leaving 12 bases between. Germline CDR1 is SGHRS and CDR2 is YFSETQ. CDR3 length: 14 residues. DNA of the CDR3: TGCGCCAGCAGCTCCGGGGGGGGGTATTCACCCCTCCACTTT. It is translated as CASSSGGGYSPLHF.

The chain joins TRBV6-6 to TRBJ2-7; perhaps TRBD2 as D (6 bases). Germline CDR1 MNHNY, CDR2 SVGAGI (reference sequence). This CDR3 has 14 residues. Trimming pared 6 bases from V and 5 bases from J, leaving 17 bases between. Here the CDR3 DNA reads TGTGCCAGCAGGGACGCTGGGGGGAGGAACGAGCAGTACTTC. Translating gives CASRDAGGRNEQYF.

The V call is TRBV29-1, the J call TRBJ2-1; TRBD1 agrees at 9 bases. The V segment lost 6 bases and the J segment 2 bases; nucleotides outside the gene matches: 5. Germline V CDR1 and CDR2: SQVTM, ANQGSEA. This CDR3 is 14 amino acids long. The CDR3 DNA is TGCAGCGTCGATGGGACAGGGACCTACAATGAGCAGTTCTTC. Translated: CSVDGTGTYNEQFF.

The chain uses TRBV12-3 or TRBV12-4 and TRBJ2-4, with TRBD1 matching over 7 bases. The CDR3 contains 13 residues. The ends lost 6 bases at V and 6 bases at J; junction bases unmatched: 5. DNA of the CDR3: TGTGCCAGCAGCCCGACAGGGAGAAACATTCAGTACTTC. This gives the protein CASSPTGRNIQYF.

This clone occurred a few times. This rearrangement joins TRBV18 to TRBJ1-4; possibly TRBD1 for D (5 bases). The V end lost 4 bases, the J end lost 8 bases, and 14 bases lay between the germline ends. The CDR3 runs 14 residues. In germline, CDR1 is KGHSH, CDR2 LQKENI. As DNA, the CDR3 is TGTGCCAGCTCACTACAGGACACGCGGGAAAAACTGTTTTTT. Translating gives CASSLQDTREKLFF.

V gene TRBV19 combines with J gene TRBJ1-6; possibly TRBD1 for D (6 bases). Trimming pared 7 bases from V and 6 bases from J, leaving 13 bases between. From germline, CDR1 is LNHDA and CDR2 SQIVND (reference sequence). This CDR3 is built from 14 residues. The CDR3 coding sequence is TGTGCCAGTAATCTGGCCAGGGGTAATTCACCCCTCCACTTT. Encoded protein: CASNLARGNSPLHF.